Below are 27 T cell receptor beta chains sequenced from a single sample in a study of identical twins. TCRdb independently ran MiXCR on the 5' RACE reads; one entry per CDR3 protein. The sample has 540,000 or so distinct CDR3 sequences; 20% to 25% are singletons. These same records also appear under a second study, on yellow fever vaccine responses in identical twins.

Material: CD4+ T cells sorted from blood. The origin of the receptors is a woman under 30 in good health.

This clonotype was seen at least ten times. The rearrangement joins TRBV12-3 or TRBV12-4 to TRBJ1-2, with D perhaps TRBD1 (5 bases). The CDR3 sequence is 12 residues long. V lost 4 bases and J lost 2, with 5 bases in between. The CDR3 DNA reads TGTGCCAGCAGTTGGGACAACTATGGCTACACCTTC. This gives the protein CASSWDNYGYTF.

This clonotype has a handful of counts. The chain employs TRBV11-3 and TRBJ2-1; D is unclear. Germline lookup yields CDR1 SGHNT and CDR2 YENEEA. Trimming stripped 4 bases from V and 3 bases from J, with 16 bases between. CDR3 size: 16 residues. The CDR3: CASSSSGPPGYNEQFF. In DNA, the CDR3 is TGTGCCAGCAGCTCCTCCGGGCCACCGGGCTACAATGAGCAGTTCTTC.

This clonotype was observed a few times. V usage is TRBV12-3 or TRBV12-4 and J usage is TRBJ2-5; D unresolved. The ends were cut back, 4 bases at V and 10 bases at J, with 13 bases in the middle. This CDR3 has 12 amino acids. CDR3 residues: CASSSGWGNQYF. The DNA for the CDR3 is TGTGCCAGCAGTTCCGGTTGGGGAAACCAGTACTTC.

This clonotype was observed a few times. V gene TRBV3-1 combines with J gene TRBJ1-4, with no clear D. V was shortened by 1 base and J by 0 bases, with 6 bases between the two germline ends. The CDR3 is made up of 15 amino acids. From germline, CDR1 is LGHDT and CDR2 YNNKEL (reference sequence). The CDR3 nucleotides read TGTGCCAGCAGCCAAGCGCCTTCAACTAATGAAAAACTGTTTTTT. Translation: CASSQAPSTNEKLFF.

This clonotype was detected only a few times. The chain recombines TRBV4-1 with TRBJ1-1; D unclear. The CDR3 is 14 residues long. CDR1 is MGHRA and CDR2 is YSYEKL in the germline V gene. Trimming took off 6 bases at V and 1 base at J, with 12 bases between the two ends. CDR3 loop: CASRERASNTEAFF. The CDR3 DNA sequence: TGCGCCAGCAGGGAGAGGGCCTCGAACACTGAAGCTTTCTTT.

Many counts were recorded for this clonotype. The chain uses TRBV12-3 or TRBV12-4 and TRBJ2-7, with TRBD1 matching over 9 bases. The junction had 6 bases not matched to a gene; V was cut back by 5 bases and J by 4 bases. The CDR3 extends over 14 amino acids. As DNA, the CDR3 is TGTGCCAGCAGTCTGGACAGGGGTCTATACGAGCAGTACTTC. Translation: CASSLDRGLYEQYF.

This chain links TRBV7-8 with TRBJ2-1, with D maybe TRBD1 (5 bases). V lost 0 bases and J 5 bases, leaving 17 bases between the germline ends. The CDR3 runs 17 residues. Germline V CDR1 and CDR2: SGHVS, FQNEAQ. The CDR3, as DNA: TGTGCCAGCAGCTTAGCGCGGCAGTGGTGGGGCGACAATGAGCAGTTCTTC. Translated: CASSLARQWWGDNEQFF.

This clonotype came up a few times. J is TRBJ1-5 and V is TRBV7-8; the D is unclear. This CDR3 is built from 16 residues. CDR1 is SGHVS and CDR2 is FQNEAQ in the germline V gene. V lost 6 bases and J 0 bases, leaving 15 bases between the germline ends. The chain's CDR3 is CASSWGDTNSNQPQHF. CDR3 bases: TGTGCCAGCAGTTGGGGTGACACCAATAGCAATCAGCCCCAGCATTTT.

Only a few counts were recorded for this clonotype. This chain joins TRBV3-1 and TRBJ2-5; D is unresolved. The CDR3 sequence is 13 residues long. Germline assignment: CDR1 LGHDT and CDR2 YNNKEL (reference sequence). V lost 1 base to trimming and J lost 3 bases, with 6 bases between them. CDR3 DNA sequence: TGTGCCAGCAGCCAAGTAGCCGAAGAGACCCAGTACTTC. As protein: CASSQVAEETQYF.

This chain uses TRBV20-1 with TRBJ1-1; perhaps TRBD1 as D (5 bases). The V gene lost 3 bases and the J gene lost 6 bases, with 8 bases spanning the gap. The CDR3 length is 11 residues. Germline assignment: CDR1 DFQATT and CDR2 SNEGSKA (reference sequence). The CDR3 is CSASRVPEAFF. CDR3 in DNA: TGCAGTGCTAGCAGGGTACCTGAAGCTTTCTTT.

This clonotype has only a few counts. This sequence joins TRBV2 and TRBJ2-2; a weak D match, TRBD1 (5 bases). Looked up from germline, CDR1 is SNHLY and CDR2 is FYNNEI. Trimming stripped 3 bases from V and 4 bases from J, with 12 bases between. CDR3 length: 15 amino acids. The CDR3 region has the DNA TGTGCCAGCAGTGATTTAGGGGTTAGCACCGGGGAGCTGTTTTTT. Its protein product is CASSDLGVSTGELFF.

The J gene is TRBJ1-6, the V gene TRBV27, with D tentatively TRBD1 (6 bases). The CDR3 extends over 14 amino acids. The V gene's germline CDR1 is MNHEY and CDR2 SMNVEV (reference sequence). The V end was cut by 6 bases, the J end by 7 bases, with 13 bases between. The CDR3 reads CASRETGKNSPLHF. The CDR3 nucleotides are TGTGCCAGCAGGGAAACAGGGAAGAATTCACCCCTCCACTTT.

This clonotype was observed a handful of times. This chain connects TRBV25-1 to TRBJ2-7; no firm D call. The CDR3 covers 13 residues. Per germline, CDR1 MGHDK and CDR2 SYGVNS. Trimming removed 11 bases at V and 5 bases at J, with 19 bases between. The CDR3 sequence is CAVPPVTRDEQYF. The CDR3 DNA is TGTGCCGTCCCCCCCGTAACCCGTGACGAGCAGTACTTC.

The V call is TRBV19, the J call TRBJ1-5, with TRBD1 matching 12 bases. V shed 2 bases, J shed 4 bases, and the junction held 6 bases outside the gene matches. This CDR3 contains 17 residues. The germline V gene encodes CDR1 LNHDA and CDR2 SQIVND (reference sequence). CDR3 sequence (DNA): TGTGCCAGTAGTATAAGTTGGGACAGGGGGCGAAATCAGCCCCAGCATTTT. The encoded protein is CASSISWDRGRNQPQHF.

The V gene is TRBV20-1, the J gene TRBJ2-2; TRBD1 matches 9 bases. The J segment lost 5 bases and the V segment lost 5 bases, leaving 6 bases of the junction unmatched. Germline V lookup: CDR1 DFQATT, CDR2 SNEGSKA (reference sequence). The CDR3 loop spans 14 amino acids. In DNA form, the CDR3 reads TGCAGTGCTCCGGGACAGGGTATTACCGGGGAGCTGTTTTTT. Translation: CSAPGQGITGELFF.

The chain links TRBV29-1 to TRBJ2-3; weak D call: TRBD2 (5 bases). Germline-derived CDR1 and CDR2 are SQVTM and ANQGSEA. Trimming took 3 bases from V and 4 from J, leaving 17 bases between them. The CDR3 length is 15 residues. The CDR3 nucleotides read TGCAGCGTTGAGGTCCGAGGGAGATGGGCAGATACGCAGTATTTT. This codes for CSVEVRGRWADTQYF.

This clonotype has only a few counts. V usage is TRBV12-3 or TRBV12-4 and J usage is TRBJ2-3; 7 bases line up with TRBD2. This CDR3 has 15 amino acids. J was trimmed by 6 bases and V by 6 bases; bases with no gene match: 12. The DNA for the CDR3 is TGTGCCAGCAGGACAACCCGGACTAGTGGGGATACGCAGTATTTT. Amino acid sequence: CASRTTRTSGDTQYF.

This clonotype was detected only a few times. The rearrangement links TRBV29-1 to TRBJ2-7; D ambiguous. The CDR3 spans 12 residues. Germline CDR1 reads SQVTM; CDR2 reads ANQGSEA. V was cut by 6 bases and J by 6 bases, with 15 bases left in between. The CDR3 region has the DNA TGCAGCGTCAGTTCCTACTACGGCGAGCAGTACTTC. It yields the protein CSVSSYYGEQYF.

This clonotype was observed many times. V usage is TRBV5-1 and J usage is TRBJ2-4; no definite D call. The ends were cut back, 0 bases at V and 7 bases at J, with 8 bases in the middle. The CDR3 extends over 13 amino acids. CDR1 SGHRS and CDR2 YFSETQ come from the germline V gene. In DNA, the CDR3 is TGCGCCAGCAGCTTGGTTGTGGGGAACATTCAGTACTTC. This gives the protein CASSLVVGNIQYF.

A few counts support this clonotype. The CDR3 sequence: CASSQEKASGYNEQFF. CDR3 nucleotide sequence: TGTGCCAGCAGCCAAGAAAAGGCTAGCGGGTACAATGAGCAGTTCTTC. The J gene is TRBJ2-1, the V gene TRBV14; 8 bases map to TRBD2. Germline loops: CDR1 SGHDN, CDR2 FVKESK. The V gene end was trimmed by 0 bases and the J gene end by 4 bases; junction bases not matched to a gene: 5. This CDR3 spans 16 amino acids.

This clonotype turned up a few times. This rearrangement joins TRBV14 to TRBJ2-5; 9 bases agree with TRBD1. The CDR3 runs to 15 residues. With V trimmed by 4 bases and J by 5 bases, 8 bases remained unmatched. Germline V lookup: CDR1 SGHDN, CDR2 FVKESK. The CDR3: CASSRIRTGVETQYF. CDR3 DNA sequence: TGTGCCAGCAGCCGAATAAGGACAGGGGTCGAGACCCAGTACTTC.

The CDR3 protein is CAISELQGLETQYF. CDR3 in DNA: TGTGCCATCAGTGAGTTACAGGGTTTAGAGACCCAGTACTTC. The chain combines TRBV10-3 with TRBJ2-5; tentatively, D is TRBD1 (6 bases). This CDR3 is 14 amino acids long. Germline V gene sequence: CDR1 ENHRY, CDR2 SYGVKD. The V end lost 1 base, the J end lost 4 bases, and 10 bases lay between the germline ends.

This clonotype has only a few counts. This chain links TRBV5-1 with TRBJ2-7; TRBD2 might be the D (6 bases). The V end was cut by 6 bases, the J end by 3 bases, with 10 bases between. Germline V gene sequence: CDR1 SGHRS, CDR2 YFSETQ. The CDR3 length is 12 residues. The CDR3 coding sequence is TGCGCCAGCACCCGGGGGATCTACGAGCAGTACTTC. Its protein product is CASTRGIYEQYF.

To note about this clonotype: This may arise from a read error, as a much more abundant clone is one base away. The rearrangement uses TRBV5-1 and TRBJ2-2; D may be TRBD1 or TRBD2 (6 bases each). This CDR3 spans 14 amino acids. The germline V gene encodes CDR1 SGHRS and CDR2 YFSETQ. As DNA, the CDR3 is TGCGCCAGCAGCACCGTAGGGGGGACCGGGGGGCTGTTTTTT. Protein sequence: CASSTVGGTGGLFF.

The gene calls are TRBV10-3 and TRBJ2-1, with 11 positions matching TRBD2. The CDR3 is 15 amino acids. V lost 5 bases, J lost 12 bases, and 12 bases stayed unmatched. The germline V gene encodes CDR1 ENHRY and CDR2 SYGVKD. The CDR3 sequence is CAISSGTSGHLGQFF. Written as DNA, the CDR3 is TGTGCCATCAGTAGCGGGACTAGCGGACATCTTGGGCAGTTCTTC.

The gene calls are TRBV24-1 and TRBJ1-1; 8 bases match TRBD1. The CDR3 length is 14 residues. With 7 bases clipped from V and 5 bases from J, the junction kept 8 bases outside the gene matches. Germline values: CDR1 KGHDR, CDR2 SFDVKD. CDR3 sequence (DNA): TGTGCCACCAGCTCTGGACAGGGTTGGACTGAAGCTTTCTTT. Residues: CATSSGQGWTEAFF.

The genes are TRBV3-1 and TRBJ2-1, with TRBD2 matching over 12 bases. Germline V gives CDR1 LGHDT, CDR2 YNNKEL (reference sequence). The CDR3 totals 17 residues. The junction had 3 bases not matched to a gene; V was cut back by 2 bases and J by 1 base. The CDR3, as DNA: TGTGCCAGCAGCCAATTCCTAGCGGGGGGGTCCTACAATGAGCAGTTCTTC. Translated, it gives CASSQFLAGGSYNEQFF.